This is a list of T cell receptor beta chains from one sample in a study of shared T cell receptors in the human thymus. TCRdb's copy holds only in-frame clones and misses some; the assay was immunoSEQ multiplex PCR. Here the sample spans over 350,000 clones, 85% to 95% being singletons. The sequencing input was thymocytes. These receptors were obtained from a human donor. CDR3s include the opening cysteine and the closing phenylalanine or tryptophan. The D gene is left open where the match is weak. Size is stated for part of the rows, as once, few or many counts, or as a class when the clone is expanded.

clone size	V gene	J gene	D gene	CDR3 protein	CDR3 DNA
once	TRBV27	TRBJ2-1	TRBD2	CASSLYSGAYNEQFF	TGTGCCAGCAGTTTGTATAGCGGGGCTTACAATGAGCAGTTCTTC
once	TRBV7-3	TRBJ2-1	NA	CASSLTSHGGHSSYNEQFF	TGTGCCAGCAGCTTAACGAGCCATGGCGGTCACAGCTCCTACAATGAGCAGTTCTTC
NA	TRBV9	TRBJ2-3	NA	CASSHLARLTDTQYF	TGTGCCAGCAGCCATCTGGCCCGACTCACAGATACGCAGTATTTT
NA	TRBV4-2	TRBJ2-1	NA	CASSLNRTLLYNEQFF	TGTGCCAGCAGCTTGAATCGGACCCTACTCTACAATGAGCAGTTCTTC
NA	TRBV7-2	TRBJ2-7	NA	CASSWIYTLYEQYF	TGTGCCAGCAGCTGGATTTACACCCTCTACGAGCAGTACTTC
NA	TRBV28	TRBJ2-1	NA	CASSLCEGGSYNEQFF	TGTGCCAGCAGTTTATGCGAGGGGGGCTCCTACAATGAGCAGTTCTTC
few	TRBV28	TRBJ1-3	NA	CASSLLPSGNTIYF	TGTGCCAGCAGTTTACTACCCTCTGGAAACACCATATATTTT
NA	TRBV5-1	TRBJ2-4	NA	CASSPGRQNIQYF	TGCGCCAGCAGCCCGGGACGTCAAAACATTCAGTACTTC
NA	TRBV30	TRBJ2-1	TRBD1	CAWSADRGAYNEQFF	TGTGCCTGGAGTGCTGACAGGGGAGCCTACAATGAGCAGTTCTTC
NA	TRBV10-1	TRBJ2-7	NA	CASSHSPGNEQYF	TGCGCCAGCAGTCACTCCCCCGGGAACGAGCAGTACTTC
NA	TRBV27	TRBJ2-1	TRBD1	CASSPGQVYNEQFF	TGTGCCAGCAGTCCGGGACAGGTCTACAATGAGCAGTTCTTC
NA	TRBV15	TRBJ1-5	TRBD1	CATSRGGDRTSNQPQHF	TGTGCCACCAGCAGAGGAGGGGACAGGACTAGCAATCAGCCCCAGCATTTT
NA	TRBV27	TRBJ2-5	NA	CASSSKGETQYF	TGTGCCAGCAGTTCTAAGGGGGAGACCCAGTACTTC
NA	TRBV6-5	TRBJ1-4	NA	CASSLLGRRLEKLFF	TGTGCCAGCAGTCTCCTAGGCAGAAGACTTGAAAAACTGTTTTTT
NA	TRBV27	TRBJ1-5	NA	CASSNSGPYQPQHF	TGTGCCAGCAGTAACTCGGGGCCTTATCAGCCCCAGCATTTT
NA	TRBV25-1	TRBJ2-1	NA	CASSDREGEDNEQFF	TGTGCCAGCAGTGACCGAGAGGGGGAAGACAATGAGCAGTTCTTC